This note documents a single T cell receptor beta chain sequence. Antigen unknown. 13 Jbeta primers and 60 Vbeta primers were used for the PCR. Produced via immunoSEQ multiplex PCR; TCRdb's table is partial and in-frame only. Here the sample table reports some 130,000 clones. Germline V gene data show CDR1 as MNHNS and CDR2 as SASEGT. After removal of 5 bases from V and 4 bases from J, the junction contained 8 bases not matched to a gene. The CDR3 loop spans 15 amino acids. The sample belongs to a study of cytomegalovirus exposure and HLA in healthy donors. Study-wide context: There were a few hundred genotyped donors. Of these, roughly 86% fell in the genetic ancestry cluster associated with self-reported Caucasian donors.

Findings and caveats of the study: Previous analysis showed most TCR beta V segments were productive about 87% or about 30% of the time. Three CMV-associated chains were confirmed in vitro to be specific for CMV antigens. Analysis was carried out at a later point, and it linked a missense DCLRE1C variant to TCR beta V- and J-gene trimming.

The sequence was collected from a woman aged 40 to 50 in good health and CMV-seropositive. Sequencing was done on a sample of PBMCs. This chain links TRBV6-1 with TRBJ2-3, with 8 bases fitting TRBD2. For the CDR3, the DNA is TGTGCCAGCAGTCTCCCTCCGGGAGGGCCAGATACGCAGTATTTT. Amino acids: CASSLPPGGPDTQYF.